Only one count was recorded for the clone carrying this T cell receptor (beta chain). As yet, its antigen is unknown. Healthy individuals who donated bone marrow served as the donors. A multiplex PCR was run with 60 Vbeta primers and 13 Jbeta primers. Clones were read by immunoSEQ multiplex PCR, and TCRdb kept only the in-frame ones, dropping some. The repertoire holds 74,000 or so clones, with 70% to 80% as singletons. The CDR3 runs 14 residues. Germline CDR1 is ENHRY and CDR2 is SYGVKD. After removal of 6 bases from V and 2 bases from J, the junction contained 5 bases not matched to a gene. The data were taken from a study of cytomegalovirus exposure and HLA in healthy donors. Findings of the study overall: It was reported that TCR beta sequences correctly inferred the HLA-A and HLA-B alleles for most subjects. For cytomegalovirus status, the classifier reportedly gave diagnoses with high specificity and sensitivity.

The TCR comes from a man between 45 and 60 years old in good health and CMV-seropositive. The rearrangement joins TRBV10-3 to TRBJ2-3; 7 bases agree with TRBD2. The sample taken for sequencing was PBMCs. The CDR3 DNA reads TGTGCCATCAGGCTAGCGGCAGACACAGATACGCAGTATTTT. It yields the protein CAIRLAADTDTQYF.